This paragraph reports one T cell receptor (beta chain). The sample is drawn from a study of T cells after yellow fever vaccination. V dropped 4 bases and J dropped 1 base, with 13 bases sitting between them. Germline V gives CDR1 SGHTA, CDR2 FQGNSA. This CDR3 is 15 amino acids long. TCRdb processed the 5' RACE reads anew with MiXCR; each CDR3 protein has one entry. The sample has hundreds of thousands of distinct CDR3 sequences, over 9% seen once. The chain has TRBV7-2 and TRBJ2-5; no firm D call. This specimen was PBMCs, taken on the day of the yellow fever booster vaccination. This TCR was sampled from a man in his thirties or forties who received the YFV17D yellow fever vaccine. CDR3 loop: CASSSRVGPQETQYF. CDR3 DNA: TGTGCCAGCAGCTCCCGCGTTGGCCCCCAAGAGACCCAGTACTTC.